Below are 6 T cell receptor beta chains sequenced from a single sample in a study of T cell repertoires in cytomegalovirus infection. TCRdb re-derived calls from the reads in MiXCR, one entry per CDR3 protein. The data hold roughly 630,000 distinct CDR3 sequences, with approximately 24% observed a single time. Sequencing was done on a sample of CD8+ T cells from PBMCs. These receptors originate from a human donor in good health (CMV status not recorded). Some clones in this sample may be carry-over from other donors' samples.

There are a few counts of this clonotype. The genes are TRBV12-3 or TRBV12-4 and TRBJ2-1; D not certain. This CDR3 contains 14 residues. The V end lost 9 bases, the J end lost 1 base, and 13 bases lay between the germline ends. In DNA form, the CDR3 reads TGTGCCAGTTCCAACGTTTCGTCCTACAATGAGCAGTTCTTC. It yields the protein CASSNVSSYNEQFF.

This chain links TRBV19 with TRBJ2-1; 9 bases fit TRBD1. This CDR3 region has 16 residues. V was clipped by 4 bases and J by 5 bases; unmatched bases: 9. From germline, CDR1 is LNHDA and CDR2 SQIVND (reference sequence). In nucleotides, the CDR3 is TGTGCCAGTAGTAAGGTCTGGACAGGGGAAGACAATGAGCAGTTCTTC. Its protein is CASSKVWTGEDNEQFF. Using reference TRBV19 and TRBJ2-1 for the parts outside the CDR3, the full variable domain is DGGITQSPKYLFRKEGQNVTLSCEQNLNHDAMYWYRQDPGQGLRLIYYSQIVNDFQKGDIAEGYSVSREKKESFPLTVTSAQKNPTAFYLCASSKVWTGEDNEQFFGPGTRLTVL.

V usage is TRBV13 and J usage is TRBJ2-2; 7 nucleotides match TRBD1. Germline lookup yields CDR1 PRHDT and CDR2 FYEKMQ (reference sequence). CDR3 size: 15 residues. V lost 5 bases, J lost 4 bases, and 7 bases stayed unmatched. CDR3 DNA sequence: TGTGCCAGCAGCCCCACAGGGGTAATCACCGGGGAGCTGTTTTTT. This sequence encodes CASSPTGVITGELFF. Using reference TRBV13 and TRBJ2-2 for the parts outside the CDR3, the full variable domain is AAGVIQSPRHLIKEKRETATLKCYPIPRHDTVYWYQQGPGQDPQFLISFYEKMQSDKGSIPDRFSAQQFSDYHSELNMSSLELGDSALYFCASSPTGVITGELFFGEGSRLTVL.

In its sample, this clonotype was seen a few times. The genes are TRBV7-2 and TRBJ1-2; D is possibly TRBD1 (6 bases). This CDR3 comprises 15 residues. The V and J ends lost 5 bases and 0 bases respectively, with 13 bases between them. The V gene's germline CDR1 is SGHTA and CDR2 FQGNSA. CDR3 bases: TGTGCCAGCAGCCCGTGGGGGGGGCCTAACTATGGCTACACCTTC. Protein product: CASSPWGGPNYGYTF. The full variable domain, with the rest looked up from reference TRBV7-2 and TRBJ1-2, is GAGVSQSPSNKVTEKGKDVELRCDPISGHTALYWYRQSLGQGLEFLIYFQGNSAPDKSGLPSDRFSAERTGGSVSTLTIQRTQQEDSAVYLCASSPWGGPNYGYTFGSGTRLTVV.

V gene TRBV7-9 combines with J gene TRBJ1-2; no reliable D call. Germline V gene sequence: CDR1 SEHNR, CDR2 FQNEAQ (reference sequence). Between the trimmed V and J ends, which lost 6 bases and 0 bases, there was a span of 14 bases. CDR3 length: 15 amino acids. The CDR3 sequence: CASSTPDLSNYGYTF. CDR3 nucleotides: TGTGCCAGCAGTACGCCGGACCTTTCTAACTATGGCTACACCTTC.

This clonotype was observed a handful of times. The chain has TRBV7-4 and TRBJ2-5; D is perhaps TRBD1 or TRBD2 (5 bases each). Germline V gene lookup returns CDR1 SGHVT and CDR2 SQSDAQ. Trimming cost V 2 bases and J 5 bases, with 15 bases left between them. The CDR3 consists of 15 residues. The CDR3: CASSLNVGAGETQYF. DNA of the CDR3: TGTGCCAGCAGCTTAAATGTCGGGGCAGGCGAGACCCAGTACTTC.